Listed below are T cell receptor beta chains from one sample, sequenced in a study of neurological immune-mediated disorders. TCRdb fed the 5' RACE reads into MiXCR, producing one record per CDR3 protein. The table has about 66,000 distinct CDR3 sequences, roughly 4.8% seen once. What was sequenced was PBMCs. The receptor set was obtained from a man aged 25-40 years with multiple sclerosis. CDR3s include the opening cysteine and the closing phenylalanine or tryptophan. Each record gives: clone size, V gene, J gene, CDR3 length, D gene, CDR3 protein, CDR3 DNA. The D gene is left open where the match is weak. Size values are once, few and many counts, or a class for expanded clones, and some rows have none.

abundance: many; v_gene: TRBV20-1; j_gene: TRBJ1-4; len: 15; d_gene: NA; CDR3aa: CSAVNRREGGEKLFF; CDR3nt: TGCAGTGCTGTTAACCGCAGGGAGGGGGGTGAAAAACTGTTTTTT
abundance: many; v_gene: TRBV3-1; j_gene: TRBJ1-5; len: 15; d_gene: NA; CDR3aa: CASSQDFTGRQPQNF; CDR3nt: TGTGCCAGCAGCCAAGATTTCACAGGGAGACAGCCCCAGAATTTT
abundance: few; v_gene: TRBV5-1; j_gene: TRBJ1-1; len: 13; d_gene: NA; CDR3aa: CASSLGDGTEAFF; CDR3nt: TGCGCCAGCAGCTTGGGGGACGGCACTGAAGCTTTCTTT
abundance: NA; v_gene: TRBV20-1; j_gene: TRBJ2-7; len: 14; d_gene: TRBD2; CDR3aa: CSAVRVLAGHEQYF; CDR3nt: TGCAGTGCAGTGAGGGTGTTAGCGGGACACGAGCAGTACTTC
abundance: many; v_gene: TRBV12-3/TRBV12-4; j_gene: TRBJ1-1; len: 15; d_gene: TRBD1; CDR3aa: CASSFFGTGNTEAFF; CDR3nt: TGTGCCAGCAGTTTTTTTGGGACAGGGAACACTGAAGCTTTCTTT
abundance: many; v_gene: TRBV2; j_gene: TRBJ1-6; len: 14; d_gene: NA; CDR3aa: CASSPDSPRSPLHF; CDR3nt: TGTGCCAGCAGCCCTGACAGTCCTCGGTCACCCCTCCACTTT
abundance: many; v_gene: TRBV20-1; j_gene: TRBJ1-6; len: 15; d_gene: TRBD1; CDR3aa: CSASDRGLGNSPLHF; CDR3nt: TGCAGTGCTAGTGACAGGGGGCTGGGTAATTCACCCCTCCACTTT
abundance: many; v_gene: TRBV20-1; j_gene: TRBJ1-1; len: 12; d_gene: TRBD1; CDR3aa: CSALRQGPPAFF; CDR3nt: TGCAGTGCTCTACGACAGGGGCCCCCGGCTTTCTTT
abundance: many; v_gene: TRBV4-1; j_gene: TRBJ2-2; len: 14; d_gene: NA; CDR3aa: CATRRTENTGELFF; CDR3nt: TGCGCCACCAGACGGACGGAAAACACCGGGGAGCTGTTTTTT
abundance: many; v_gene: TRBV9; j_gene: TRBJ2-3; len: 15; d_gene: NA; CDR3aa: CASSVARASTDTQYF; CDR3nt: TGTGCCAGCAGCGTAGCGCGGGCTAGCACAGATACGCAGTATTTT
abundance: many; v_gene: TRBV7-8; j_gene: TRBJ2-1; len: 16; d_gene: NA; CDR3aa: CASSAYRDYSYNEQFF; CDR3nt: TGTGCCAGCAGCGCCTACAGGGATTACTCCTACAATGAGCAGTTCTTC
abundance: many; v_gene: TRBV12-3/TRBV12-4; j_gene: TRBJ2-7; len: 13; d_gene: NA; CDR3aa: CASSSGRSYEQYF; CDR3nt: TGTGCCAGCAGTAGCGGGCGCTCCTACGAGCAGTACTTC
abundance: many; v_gene: TRBV20-1; j_gene: TRBJ2-1; len: 15; d_gene: NA; CDR3aa: CSAVTTATNYNEQFF; CDR3nt: TGCAGTGCCGTAACCACTGCGACCAATTACAATGAGCAGTTCTTC
abundance: NA; v_gene: TRBV20-1; j_gene: TRBJ2-1; len: 17; d_gene: TRBD2; CDR3aa: CSARGLQLAGVNNEQFF; CDR3nt: TGCAGTGCTAGAGGACTCCAACTAGCGGGGGTTAACAATGAGCAGTTCTTC
abundance: many; v_gene: TRBV20-1; j_gene: TRBJ1-1; len: 15; d_gene: NA; CDR3aa: CSAGLIGGMNTEAFF; CDR3nt: TGCAGTGCGGGACTGATCGGGGGCATGAACACTGAAGCTTTCTTT
abundance: NA; v_gene: TRBV5-6; j_gene: TRBJ1-1; len: 15; d_gene: NA; CDR3aa: CASSPRSFGVGEAFF; CDR3nt: TGTGCCAGCAGCCCCCGGTCCTTCGGGGTTGGTGAAGCTTTCTTT
abundance: many; v_gene: TRBV20-1; j_gene: TRBJ2-1; len: 15; d_gene: TRBD2; CDR3aa: CSALPIAGVYNEQFF; CDR3nt: TGCAGTGCTCTCCCTATAGCGGGGGTTTACAATGAGCAGTTCTTC
abundance: many; v_gene: TRBV20-1; j_gene: TRBJ2-5; len: 12; d_gene: NA; CDR3aa: CSARTFFETQYF; CDR3nt: TGCAGTGCTAGGACTTTTTTCGAGACCCAGTACTTC
abundance: many; v_gene: TRBV27; j_gene: TRBJ1-2; len: 14; d_gene: NA; CDR3aa: CASREQGIENGYTF; CDR3nt: TGTGCCAGCCGTGAGCAGGGAATAGAAAATGGCTACACCTTC
abundance: few; v_gene: TRBV5-1; j_gene: TRBJ1-1; len: 14; d_gene: NA; CDR3aa: CASSWGPMNTEAFF; CDR3nt: TGCGCCAGCAGCTGGGGACCGATGAACACTGAAGCTTTCTTT
abundance: many; v_gene: TRBV5-1; j_gene: TRBJ2-2; len: 14; d_gene: NA; CDR3aa: CASSPAHNTGELFF; CDR3nt: TGCGCCAGCTCGCCCGCCCATAACACCGGGGAGCTGTTTTTT
abundance: many; v_gene: TRBV7-9; j_gene: TRBJ2-3; len: 16; d_gene: NA; CDR3aa: CASSLVAGVEADTQYF; CDR3nt: TGTGCCAGCAGCTTAGTAGCCGGGGTTGAGGCAGATACGCAGTATTTT